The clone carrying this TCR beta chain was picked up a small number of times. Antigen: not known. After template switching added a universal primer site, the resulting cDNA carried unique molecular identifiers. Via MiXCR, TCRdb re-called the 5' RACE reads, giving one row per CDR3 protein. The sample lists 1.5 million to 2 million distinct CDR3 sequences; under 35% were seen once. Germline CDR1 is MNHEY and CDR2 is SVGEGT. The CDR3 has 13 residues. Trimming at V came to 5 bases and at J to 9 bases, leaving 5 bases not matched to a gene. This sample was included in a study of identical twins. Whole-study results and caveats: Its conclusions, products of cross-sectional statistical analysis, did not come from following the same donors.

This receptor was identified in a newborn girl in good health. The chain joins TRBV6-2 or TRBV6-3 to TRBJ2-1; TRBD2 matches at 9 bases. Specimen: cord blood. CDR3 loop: CASSPGLASEQFF. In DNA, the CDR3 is TGTGCCAGCAGTCCGGGACTAGCAAGTGAGCAGTTCTTC.